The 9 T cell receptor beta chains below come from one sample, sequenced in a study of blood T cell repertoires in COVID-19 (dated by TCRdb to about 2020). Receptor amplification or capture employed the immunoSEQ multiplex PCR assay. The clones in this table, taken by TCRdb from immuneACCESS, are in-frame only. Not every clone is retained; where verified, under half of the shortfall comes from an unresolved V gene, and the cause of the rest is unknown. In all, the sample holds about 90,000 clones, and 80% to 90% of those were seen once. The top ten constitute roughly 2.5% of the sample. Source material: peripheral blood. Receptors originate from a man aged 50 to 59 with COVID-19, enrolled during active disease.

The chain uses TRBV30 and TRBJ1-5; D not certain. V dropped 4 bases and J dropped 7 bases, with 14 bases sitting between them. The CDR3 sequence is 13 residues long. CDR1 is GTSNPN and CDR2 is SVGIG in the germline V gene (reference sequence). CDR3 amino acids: CAWTEREGQPQHF. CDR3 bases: TGTGCCTGGACGGAGAGGGAAGGCCAGCCCCAGCATTTT.

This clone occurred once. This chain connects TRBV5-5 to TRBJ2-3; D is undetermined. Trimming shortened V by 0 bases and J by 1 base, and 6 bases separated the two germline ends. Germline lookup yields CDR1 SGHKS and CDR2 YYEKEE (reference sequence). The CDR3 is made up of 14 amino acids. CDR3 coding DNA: TGTGCCAGCAGCTTGGGCCCGGGCACAGATACGCAGTATTTT. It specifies CASSLGPGTDTQYF. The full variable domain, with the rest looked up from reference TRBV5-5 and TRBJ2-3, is DAGVTQSPTHLIKTRGQQVTLRCSPISGHKSVSWYQQVLGQGPQFIFQYYEKEERGRGNFPDRFSARQFPNYSSELNVNALLLGDSALYLCASSLGPGTDTQYFGPGTRLTVL.

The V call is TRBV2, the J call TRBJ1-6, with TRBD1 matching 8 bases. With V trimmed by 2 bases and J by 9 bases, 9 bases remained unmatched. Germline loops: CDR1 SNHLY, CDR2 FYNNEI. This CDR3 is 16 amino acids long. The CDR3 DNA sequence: TGTGCCAGCAGTGAAAGGAGGACAGGGAGAGGTTCACCCCTCCACTTT. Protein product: CASSERRTGRGSPLHF.

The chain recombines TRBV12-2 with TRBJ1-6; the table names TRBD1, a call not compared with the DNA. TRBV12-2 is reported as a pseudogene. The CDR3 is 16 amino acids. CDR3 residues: CASRFHKRGTGSPLHF. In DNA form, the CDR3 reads TGTGCAAGTCGCTTCCACAAAAGGGGGACAGGTTCACCCCTCCACTTT.

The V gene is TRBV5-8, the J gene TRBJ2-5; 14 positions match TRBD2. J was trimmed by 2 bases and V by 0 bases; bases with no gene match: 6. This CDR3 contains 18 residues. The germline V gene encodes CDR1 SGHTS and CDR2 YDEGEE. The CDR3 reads CASSLGLAGGRTQETQYF. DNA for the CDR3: TGTGCCAGCAGCTTGGGACTAGCGGGGGGGCGGACTCAAGAGACCCAGTACTTC.

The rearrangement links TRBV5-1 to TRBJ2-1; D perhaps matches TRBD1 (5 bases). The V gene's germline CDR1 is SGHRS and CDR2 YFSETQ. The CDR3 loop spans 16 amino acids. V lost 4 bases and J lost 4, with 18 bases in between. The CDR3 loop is CASSAKGGAGYNEQFF. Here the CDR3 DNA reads TGCGCCAGCAGCGCAAAGGGTGGGGCAGGGTACAATGAGCAGTTCTTC. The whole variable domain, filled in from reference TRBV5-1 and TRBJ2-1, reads KAGVTQTPRYLIKTRGQQVTLSCSPISGHRSVSWYQQTPGQGLQFLFEYFSETQRNKGNFPGRFSGRQFSNSRSEMNVSTLELGDSALYLCASSAKGGAGYNEQFFGPGTRLTVL.

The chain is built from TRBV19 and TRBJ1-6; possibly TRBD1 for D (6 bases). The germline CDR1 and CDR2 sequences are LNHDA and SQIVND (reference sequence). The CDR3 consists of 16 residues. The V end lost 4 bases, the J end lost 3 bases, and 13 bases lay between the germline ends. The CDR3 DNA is TGTGCCAGTAGTAACATACCGGGACACTATAATTCACCCCTCCACTTT. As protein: CASSNIPGHYNSPLHF.

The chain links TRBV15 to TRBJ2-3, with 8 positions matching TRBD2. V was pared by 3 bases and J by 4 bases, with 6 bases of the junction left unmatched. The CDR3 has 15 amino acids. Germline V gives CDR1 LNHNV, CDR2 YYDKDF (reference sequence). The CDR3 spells CATSRGGLGADTQYF. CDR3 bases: TGTGCCACCAGCAGGGGGGGACTAGGTGCAGATACGCAGTATTTT.

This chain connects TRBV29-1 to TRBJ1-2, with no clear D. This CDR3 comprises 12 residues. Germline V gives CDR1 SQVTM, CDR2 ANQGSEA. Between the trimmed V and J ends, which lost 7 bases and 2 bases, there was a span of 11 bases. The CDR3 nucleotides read TGCAGCGCGCAGGAGCGGAACTATGGCTACACCTTC. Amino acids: CSAQERNYGYTF.